This TCR beta chain was observed in a study of identical twins. Using its own MiXCR run on the 5' RACE reads, TCRdb lists one record per CDR3 protein. The table has around 650,000 distinct CDR3 sequences, around 7.4% seen once; the top ten hold roughly 1.6%. The junction had 10 bases not matched to a gene; V was cut back by 1 base and J by 5 bases. The CDR3 contains 17 residues. Germline assignment: CDR1 LNHDA and CDR2 SQIVND (reference sequence). Only a few counts were recorded for this clonotype. These same data were also listed under a study on yellow fever vaccine responses in identical twins.

The sequence derives from a woman aged 18 to 35 in good health. The sequenced sample was PBMCs. This chain links TRBV19 with TRBJ2-1; 8 positions agree with TRBD2. The CDR3 nucleotides are TGTGCCAGTAGTATAGGGGGTGGTACTAGCGGAAACAATGAGCAGTTCTTC. Amino acid sequence: CASSIGGGTSGNNEQFF.